The rows below give T cell receptor beta chains drawn from one sample of a study of cytotoxic CD8 clonotypes in ibrutinib-treated CLL. Using immunoSEQ multiplex PCR, the repertoire was profiled, and TCRdb retains in-frame clones only, with some absent. This table holds 85,000 or so clones, roughly 80% found once. The material was PBMCs, obtained after 12 months of ibrutinib treatment. These TCRs come from a human donor with chronic lymphocytic leukemia. The CDR3 runs from the conserved cysteine through the conserved F or W. A D gene is named only where the DNA matches it firmly. Clone size is stated in some rows and not others, as once, few, many or a class when expanded.

j_call cdr3_length d_call v_call clone_size cdr3_aa cdr3_nt
TRBJ2-1 15 . TRBV9 . CASSVVGGPEGEQFF TGTGCCAGCAGCGTAGTTGGTGGCCCCGAGGGGGAGCAGTTCTTC
TRBJ1-1 14 . TRBV6-5 . CASSPEGGGTEAFF TGTGCCAGCAGTCCCGAAGGGGGGGGCACTGAAGCTTTCTTT
TRBJ1-1 14 . TRBV7-9 . CASSLGGPGTEAFF TGTGCCAGCAGCTTAGGGGGCCCAGGGACTGAAGCTTTCTTT
TRBJ1-2 14 . TRBV30 . CAWTPASGREGYTF TGTGCCTGGACCCCCGCCTCGGGGCGGGAGGGCTACACCTTC
TRBJ1-4 14 . TRBV7-2 once CASSLGRGKEKLFF TGTGCCAGCAGCTTGGGCAGGGGAAAGGAAAAACTGTTTTTT
TRBJ1-3 11 . TRBV20-1 . CSARAGNTIYF TGCAGTGCTAGGGCCGGAAACACCATATATTTT
TRBJ2-7 12 TRBD2 TRBV28 few CASWGLAGVTYF TGTGCCAGCTGGGGGCTAGCGGGAGTAACGTACTTC
TRBJ1-2 14 . TRBV6-6 . CASRATIANYGYTF TGTGCCAGCAGAGCGACCATAGCTAACTATGGCTACACCTTC
TRBJ1-4 14 . TRBV28 . CASRNGPSRGKLFF TGTGCCAGCAGGAATGGTCCTTCCAGGGGAAAACTGTTTTTT
TRBJ1-2 13 . TRBV30 many CAWTRMRPRGYTF TGTGCCTGGACCCGGATGCGACCCCGGGGCTACACCTTC
TRBJ2-6 15 TRBD2 TRBV28 once CASRTGGPGANVLTF TGTGCCAGCCGGACGGGGGGGCCTGGGGCCAACGTCCTGACTTTC
TRBJ2-5 13 . TRBV14 . CASSQNEQETQYF TGTGCCAGCAGCCAAAACGAACAAGAGACCCAGTACTTC
TRBJ2-7 12 . TRBV7-9 . CASSLAGGEQYF TGTGCCAGCAGCTTAGCCGGGGGCGAGCAGTACTTC
TRBJ1-1 14 . TRBV18 . CASSPPGSLGLAFF TGTGCCAGCTCACCACCTGGTAGCCTTGGCTTGGCTTTCTTT
TRBJ1-3 14 . TRBV5-1 few CASSPEDGPNTIYF TGCGCCAGCAGCCCTGAGGACGGACCAAACACCATATATTTT
TRBJ2-1 15 . TRBV18 . CASSPPGTTYNEQFF TGTGCCAGCTCACCACCCGGGACGACGTACAATGAGCAGTTCTTC
TRBJ1-1 15 . TRBV28 . CASSLSGAGRPEAFF TGTGCCAGCAGTTTATCAGGGGCCGGGCGCCCTGAAGCTTTCTTT
TRBJ1-3 18 TRBD1 TRBV28 medium-sized CASSLFFWDRGSGNTIYF TGTGCCAGCAGTTTATTCTTTTGGGACAGGGGCTCTGGAAACACCATATATTTT
TRBJ1-3 13 . TRBV12-5 . CASGFDSGNTIYF TGTGCTAGTGGTTTTGACTCTGGAAACACCATATATTTT
TRBJ1-5 19 TRBD1 TRBV28 . CASSFGARQGRGGNQPQHF TGTGCCAGCAGTTTTGGGGCCAGACAGGGTCGAGGTGGCAATCAGCCCCAGCATTTT
TRBJ2-1 13 . TRBV10-3 . CAIRPGLHNEQFF TGTGCCATCAGGCCGGGACTGCACAATGAGCAGTTCTTC
TRBJ2-3 13 . TRBV5-1 once CASSPQGRDTQYF TGCGCCAGCAGCCCCCAGGGGCGGGATACGCAGTATTTT
TRBJ1-1 17 TRBD1 TRBV5-6 . CASSLVGRQGRMGEAFF TGTGCCAGCAGCTTGGTTGGTAGACAGGGGAGAATGGGTGAAGCTTTCTTT
TRBJ2-7 12 TRBD2 TRBV10-3 few CAISEGLAEANF TGTGCCATCAGTGAGGGACTAGCGGAGGCCAACTTC
TRBJ2-7 11 . TRBV21-1 . CAPRIGSEQYF TGTGCCCCACGGATCGGAAGCGAGCAGTACTTC
TRBJ1-5 15 . TRBV10-3 . CAISESGNSNQPQHF TGTGCCATCAGTGAGTCGGGTAATAGCAATCAGCCCCAGCATTTT
TRBJ2-3 13 . TRBV18 . CASSPPVWDTQYF TGTGCCAGCTCACCCCCGGTTTGGGATACGCAGTATTTT
TRBJ2-7 12 . TRBV30 . CAWTSHPYEQYF TGTGCCTGGACTAGCCACCCCTACGAGCAGTACTTC
TRBJ1-5 15 . TRBV7-6 . CASSLGPGADQPQHF TGTGCCAGCAGCCTCGGCCCGGGGGCCGATCAGCCCCAGCATTTT
TRBJ1-1 12 . TRBV19 . CASSHIAGGAFF TGTGCCAGTAGCCATATAGCCGGGGGGGCTTTCTTT
TRBJ1-1 13 . TRBV11-3 few CASSQSGGREAFF TGTGCCAGCAGCCAATCGGGCGGTCGGGAAGCTTTCTTT
TRBJ2-5 11 . TRBV5-1 . CASSGGSTQYF TGCGCCAGCAGTGGTGGCAGTACCCAGTACTTC
TRBJ2-2 14 . TRBV6-6 . CASSYGSRAGELFF TGTGCCAGCAGTTACGGGTCGAGGGCTGGGGAGCTGTTTTTT
TRBJ1-4 14 TRBD1 TRBV19 . CASNPGQWSEKLFF TGTGCCAGTAACCCGGGACAGTGGAGTGAAAAACTGTTTTTT
TRBJ2-1 13 . TRBV7-2 . CASSLGQDDEQFF TGTGCCAGCAGCTTAGGCCAGGATGATGAGCAGTTCTTC
TRBJ2-1 16 . TRBV11-2 . CASSYPRGPPYNEQFF TGTGCCAGCAGCTACCCGCGTGGGCCTCCCTACAATGAGCAGTTCTTC
TRBJ2-1 13 TRBD2 TRBV27 few CAVRTSGRGEQFF TGTGCCGTCCGGACTAGCGGGAGGGGTGAGCAGTTCTTC
TRBJ2-7 14 TRBD1 TRBV18 . CASSPARGHDEQYF TGTGCCAGCTCACCAGCCAGGGGGCACGACGAGCAGTACTTC
TRBJ2-1 16 TRBD2 TRBV27 . CASTVSGTTYRDEQFF TGTGCCAGCACCGTCTCCGGGACTACATATAGGGATGAGCAGTTCTTC
TRBJ1-4 15 . TRBV7-2 few CASSLGGQGGEKLFF TGTGCCAGCAGCTTAGGAGGGCAGGGTGGTGAAAAACTGTTTTTT
TRBJ2-5 12 TRBD1 TRBV29-1 . CSGRQGEETQYF TGCAGCGGCAGACAGGGCGAAGAGACCCAGTACTTC
TRBJ2-7 17 . TRBV14 . CASSQDLSPGYSYEQYF TGTGCCAGCAGCCAAGATCTGTCCCCAGGGTATTCCTACGAGCAGTACTTC
TRBJ2-3 17 TRBD2 TRBV5-1 . CASSPGTSGARTDTQYF TGCGCCAGCAGCCCCGGGACTAGCGGGGCCCGCACAGATACGCAGTATTTT